These T cell receptor beta chains were read from a single sample in a study of blood T cell repertoires in COVID-19. TCRdb's table, derived via immunoSEQ multiplex PCR, lists solely in-frame clones and lacks some. The sample has approximately 170,000 clones, more than 75% seen once. The material sequenced was peripheral blood. All receptors derive from an elderly woman with COVID-19, enrolled during active disease. Each CDR3 is given with its conserved first and last residue. A D gene is named only where the DNA matches it firmly.

v_gene	j_gene	d_gene	CDR3nt	CDR3aa
TRBV6-5	TRBJ2-7	NA	TGTGCCAGCAGTCTCCGGGGTTTCGTCGACGAGCAGTACTTC	CASSLRGFVDEQYF
TRBV5-1	TRBJ2-5	TRBD2	TGCGCCAGCAGCTTGGGACTAGCGAGGACGGGAGAGACCCAGTACTTC	CASSLGLARTGETQYF
TRBV28	TRBJ2-7	NA	TGTGCCAGTGGCCCAGGAGGAAGCTCCTACGAGCAGTACTTC	CASGPGGSSYEQYF
TRBV28	TRBJ2-1	TRBD2	TGTGCCAGCAGTTTGTTAGGGGAGAGCGGGGAAAATGAGCAGTTCTTC	CASSLLGESGENEQFF
TRBV9	TRBJ1-3	NA	TGTGCCAGCAGCCCTCAGGTCTCCGGAAACACCATATATTTT	CASSPQVSGNTIYF
TRBV6-5	TRBJ2-1	TRBD2	TGTGCCAGCCGCCAAAGCGGGAGGGTTAATGAGCAGTTCTTC	CASRQSGRVNEQFF
TRBV19	TRBJ1-1	TRBD1	TGTGCCAGTAGTATCGGACAGGGAGCCTTTGAAGCTTTCTTT	CASSIGQGAFEAFF
TRBV28	TRBJ1-2	NA	TGTGCCAGCAGTCCAGTTCGTGGCTACACCTTC	CASSPVRGYTF
TRBV9	TRBJ2-1	NA	TGTGCCAGCAGCGTAGGGAGTAATTCCTACAATGAGCAGTTCTTC	CASSVGSNSYNEQFF
TRBV5-1	TRBJ2-5	TRBD2	TGCGCCAGCAGCTTGGAAGGAGCGGGACCCCCAGGGACCCAGTACTTC	CASSLEGAGPPGTQYF
TRBV15	TRBJ2-3	NA	TGTGCCACCAGCAGGGGGAGGGGGAGCGGACCCACAGATACGCAGTATTTT	CATSRGRGSGPTDTQYF
TRBV7-2	TRBJ1-2	NA	TGTGCCAGTCTGATGGGAGGTTCCTATGGCTACACCTTC	CASLMGGSYGYTF
TRBV28	TRBJ1-2	TRBD1	TGTGCCAGCAGTTCGGCAGGGGGTGCCTATGGCTACACCTTC	CASSSAGGAYGYTF
TRBV20-1	TRBJ2-7	NA	TGCAGTGCTAGTGGGACACTATCCTACGAGCAGTACTTC	CSASGTLSYEQYF
TRBV3-1/TRBV3-2	TRBJ1-2	TRBD1	TGTGCCAGCAGCCAACCCCCGGGACAGGGGGGCTATGGCTACACCTTC	CASSQPPGQGGYGYTF
TRBV5-1	TRBJ2-7	TRBD2	TGCGCCAGCAGCTTGGTAGCGGGAAGCTCCTACGAGCAGTACTTC	CASSLVAGSSYEQYF
TRBV5-1	TRBJ2-1	NA	TGCGCCAGCAGCTTGGTAGGGGATGAGCAGTTCTTC	CASSLVGDEQFF
TRBV6-6	TRBJ2-1	TRBD2	TGTGCCAGCAGTTACTCTGGCGGGAGATCCTACAATGAGCAGTTCTTC	CASSYSGGRSYNEQFF
TRBV12-3/TRBV12-4	TRBJ1-1	NA	TGTGCCAGCAGCCCGGGAACAAACACTGAAGCTTTCTTT	CASSPGTNTEAFF
TRBV23-1	TRBJ1-5	NA	TGCGCCAGCAGTCAATCGACCGGGGGCAATCAGCCCCAGCATTTT	CASSQSTGGNQPQHF
TRBV28	TRBJ1-1	NA	TGTGCCAGCAGGCAGGGGTTTCAAGTTTTCTTT	CASRQGFQVFF
TRBV15	TRBJ1-6	TRBD1	TGTGCCACCAGCAAATTTTCCGGGACAGGTGTTTCACCCCTCCACTTT	CATSKFSGTGVSPLHF
TRBV5-4	TRBJ1-2	NA	TGTGCCGCCTGGGACACAGCTAACTATGGCTACACCTTC	CAAWDTANYGYTF
TRBV21-1	TRBJ2-7	NA	TGTGCCAGCAGCATAATGGCACCGATTATGTACGAGCAGTACTTC	CASSIMAPIMYEQYF
TRBV12-3/TRBV12-4	TRBJ2-5	TRBD1	TGTGCCAGCAGTTTGACAGGGATGGAGACCCAGTACTTC	CASSLTGMETQYF
TRBV7-2	TRBJ1-1	NA	TGTGCCAGCAGCTCCGCGGCGGGAGTTATGAACACTGAAGCTTTCTTT	CASSSAAGVMNTEAFF
TRBV9	TRBJ2-2	NA	TGTGCCAGCAGCCCCCGGGGTAGCGGAGACACCGGGGAGCTGTTTTTT	CASSPRGSGDTGELFF
TRBV3-1/TRBV3-2	TRBJ1-3	NA	TGTGCCAGCAGCCAAGATTTCGGACACACTGGAAACACCATATATTTT	CASSQDFGHTGNTIYF